This TCR beta chain comes out of a study of cytomegalovirus exposure and HLA in healthy donors. Libraries were prepared by immunoSEQ multiplex PCR; TCRdb keeps only in-frame clonotypes and omits some of them. This table holds fewer than 60,000 clones, nearly 95% found once. Per germline, CDR1 MDHEN and CDR2 SYDVKM. CDR3 length: 14 amino acids. V was trimmed by 2 bases and J by 4 bases, leaving 9 bases between them. Regarding this clone: Its antigen remains unknown.

Study-level results: That first-cohort TCR clusters tended to co-occur in the approximately 110 validation repertoires was found in a later analysis. Reports described diagnosis of cytomegalovirus status by the classifier as highly specific and sensitive. Researchers reported that three CMV-associated chains were confirmed in vitro as CMV antigen-specific.

This clonotype was sampled from a woman younger than 30 in good health and CMV-seropositive. The genes are TRBV28 and TRBJ1-5; a weak D match, TRBD1 (5 bases). The sequenced sample consisted of PBMCs. This CDR3 reads CASSLDSANQPQHF. The CDR3 region has the DNA TGTGCCAGCAGTTTAGACAGCGCGAATCAGCCCCAGCATTTT.